This T cell receptor (beta chain) appears in the sequencing data of a study of T cells in narcolepsy. The wider study: Enrolled donors included narcolepsy type 1 or type 2 patients and healthy controls.

Assay used: immunoSEQ multiplex PCR; TCRdb lists only in-frame clones, some missing. The repertoire includes 25,000 to 35,000 clones, around 80% of them detected once, and about 1.2% sits in the top ten. A note on this clone: Its target is not known.

V lost 8 bases, J lost 1 base, and 16 bases lay in between. Germline V gives CDR1 MNHEY, CDR2 SMNVEV (reference sequence). The CDR3 covers 15 residues. Notes on the study in general: Reportedly, autoreactive clonotypes were serially detected in patients' blood but not controls'.

The sequenced material came from CD45RA- memory CD4+ T cells from PBMCs. The J gene is TRBJ2-3, the V gene TRBV27; TRBD1 might be the D (6 bases). This TCR was recovered from a human donor with narcolepsy. The CDR3 region is CASSTGQWGTDTQYF. CDR3 nucleotide sequence: TGTGCCAGCTCGACAGGCCAATGGGGCACAGATACGCAGTATTTT.